Below are 14 T cell receptor beta chains sequenced from a single sample in a study of blood T cell repertoires in COVID-19. Generated by immunoSEQ multiplex PCR, the TCRdb table keeps only in-frame clones and is missing some. The sample holds 75,000 to 100,000 clones, around 80% seen once. Material for sequencing was peripheral blood. These receptors all come from a human donor in a cohort sampled during active COVID-19.

CDR3 amino acids: CASSLQGHNEQFF. CDR3 nucleotides: TGTGCCAGCAGTTTACAGGGCCACAATGAGCAGTTCTTC. The V gene is TRBV27, the J gene TRBJ2-1, with D tentatively TRBD1 (5 bases). Between the trimmed V and J ends, which lost 2 bases and 5 bases, there was a span of 7 bases. CDR3 length: 13 amino acids. Germline-derived CDR1 and CDR2 are MNHEY and SMNVEV (reference sequence).

The chain carries TRBV7-3 and TRBJ2-5; maybe TRBD2 (6 bases). V was shortened by 6 bases and J by 4 bases, with 12 bases between the two germline ends. The CDR3 totals 13 residues. CDR1 and CDR2 from the germline V gene are SGHTA and FQGTGA. The CDR3 loop reads CASSPIGGETQYF. Here the CDR3 DNA reads TGTGCCAGCAGTCCTATCGGGGGAGAGACCCAGTACTTC. The variable domain in full, with the rest retrieved from reference TRBV7-3 and TRBJ2-5, is GAGVSQTPSNKVTEKGKYVELRCDPISGHTALYWYRQSLGQGPEFLIYFQGTGAADDSGLPNDRFFAVRPEGSVSTLKIQRTERGDSAVYLCASSPIGGETQYFGPGTRLLVL.

This clone was recorded only once. The gene calls are TRBV19 and TRBJ1-4; 7 bases line up with TRBD1. Germline-derived CDR1 and CDR2 are LNHDA and SQIVND (reference sequence). The CDR3 is 13 residues long. With 5 bases clipped from V and 5 bases from J, the junction kept 2 bases outside the gene matches. The CDR3 DNA reads TGTGCCAGTAGTCAGGACAGGAATGAAAAACTGTTTTTT. Residues: CASSQDRNEKLFF.

The J gene is TRBJ1-1, the V gene TRBV3-1 (or the pseudogene TRBV3-2); 8 nucleotides match TRBD1. V lost 2 bases and J lost 3; bases outside the gene matches: 8. CDR1 is LGHDT and CDR2 is YNNKEL in the germline V gene (reference sequence). The CDR3 runs 16 residues. The CDR3 coding sequence is TGTGCCAGCAGCCAATACTCAGGGGGCCCCCACACTGAAGCTTTCTTT. Its translation is CASSQYSGGPHTEAFF.

This chain uses TRBV7-2 with TRBJ2-1; 14 positions agree with TRBD2. The CDR3 totals 17 residues. Trimming took 4 bases from V and 1 from J; bases not matched to a gene: 3. The germline gives CDR1 SGHTA, CDR2 FQGNSA. The DNA for the CDR3 is TGTGCCAGCAGCTCAAGGACTAGCGGGGGGTCCTACAATGAGCAGTTCTTC. As protein: CASSSRTSGGSYNEQFF. The full variable domain, in which reference TRBV7-2 and TRBJ2-1 provide the parts outside the CDR3, is GAGVSQSPSNKVTEKGKDVELRCDPISGHTALYWYRQSLGQGLEFLIYFQGNSAPDKSGLPSDRFSAERTGGSVSTLTIQRTQQEDSAVYLCASSSRTSGGSYNEQFFGPGTRLTVL.

This clone occurred once. The CDR3 reads CASGSGQGRTEAFF. For the CDR3, the DNA is TGTGCTAGTGGTAGCGGACAGGGAAGGACTGAAGCTTTCTTT. This chain joins TRBV12-5 and TRBJ1-1; 8 nucleotides match TRBD1. Germline V lookup: CDR1 LGHNT, CDR2 FRNRAP. This CDR3 region has 14 residues. Losses at the gene ends were 5 bases for V and 5 bases for J; bases not matched to a gene: 7.

The V and J genes are TRBV9 and TRBJ2-5; D perhaps matches TRBD2 (5 bases). Looked up from germline, CDR1 is SGDLS and CDR2 is YYNGEE. CDR3 length: 14 residues. Between the trimmed V and J ends, which lost 4 bases and 5 bases, there was a span of 15 bases. The CDR3 sequence: CASSRAGVAETQYF. The DNA of the CDR3 is TGTGCCAGCAGCCGGGCCGGGGTGGCGGAGACCCAGTACTTC.

The gene calls are TRBV4-1 and TRBJ2-1, with TRBD1 matching over 9 bases. V trimming: 3 bases; J trimming: 6 bases; junction bases outside the gene matches: 9. CDR3 size: 16 residues. Germline V CDR1 and CDR2: MGHRA, YSYEKL. CDR3 sequence (DNA): TGCGCCAGCAGCCACCCAACAGCGACAGGGGGCAATGAGCAGTTCTTC. It codes for CASSHPTATGGNEQFF.

The chain couples TRBV13 to TRBJ1-1; perhaps TRBD1 as D (5 bases). The CDR3 spans 14 residues. The V gene lost 3 bases and the J gene lost 1 base, with 9 bases spanning the gap. The germline V gene has CDR1 PRHDT and CDR2 FYEKMQ (reference sequence). CDR3 sequence reads: CASSFGQTNTEAFF. For the CDR3, the DNA is TGTGCCAGCAGCTTCGGACAAACGAACACTGAAGCTTTCTTT.

This sequence joins TRBV24-1 and TRBJ2-5; D might be TRBD1 (5 bases). Trimming pared 9 bases from V and 5 bases from J, leaving 21 bases between. The CDR3 is 15 residues long. The germline V gene encodes CDR1 KGHDR and CDR2 SFDVKD. CDR3 amino acids: CATGEIRAPRETQYF. CDR3 DNA sequence: TGTGCCACCGGGGAAATCAGGGCACCACGGGAGACCCAGTACTTC.

This rearrangement joins TRBV30 to TRBJ2-4; a possible D gene is TRBD2 (5 bases). CDR1 GTSNPN and CDR2 SVGIG come from the germline V gene (reference sequence). This CDR3 has 14 residues. Trimming left V 0 bases short and J 3 bases short, with 9 bases between. The CDR3 region is CAWSVVGGKNIQYF. CDR3 DNA sequence: TGTGCCTGGAGTGTGGTCGGAGGCAAAAACATTCAGTACTTC.

V usage is TRBV5-6 and J usage is TRBJ2-1, with 7 bases identical to TRBD1. Trimming removed 3 bases from V and 7 bases from J; junction bases left unmatched: 7. The CDR3 spans 14 residues. Germline-derived CDR1 and CDR2 are SGHDT and YYEEEE. The CDR3 nucleotides read TGTGCCAGCAGCTCCCGACAGGGTGTAAATGAGCAGTTCTTC. Protein sequence: CASSSRQGVNEQFF.

The V gene is TRBV28, the J gene TRBJ2-3, with 11 bases fitting TRBD1. Germline V gives CDR1 MDHEN, CDR2 SYDVKM. Trimming removed 4 bases from V and 5 bases from J; junction bases left unmatched: 11. The CDR3 is 17 amino acids. The CDR3: CASSSAAGTGGVDTQYF. The CDR3 nucleotides are TGTGCCAGCAGTTCGGCAGCAGGGACAGGGGGGGTAGATACGCAGTATTTT. The variable domain in full, with the rest retrieved from reference TRBV28 and TRBJ2-3, is DVKVTQSSRYLVKRTGEKVFLECVQDMDHENMFWYRQDPGLGLRLIYFSYDVKMKEKGDIPEGYSVSREKKERFSLILESASTNQTSMYLCASSSAAGTGGVDTQYFGPGTRLTVL.

This rearrangement joins TRBV2 to TRBJ1-2; no firm D call. CDR3 length equals 13 residues. CDR1 and CDR2 (germline): SNHLY, FYNNEI. Trimming took 1 base from V and 4 from J, leaving 7 bases between them. The CDR3 DNA reads as TGTGCCAGCAGTGAAGAGAGGGCCTATGGCTACACCTTC. It is translated as CASSEERAYGYTF.